Sequencing of this TCR beta chain was carried out in a study of PD-L1 blockade in urothelial cancer. About the study: About 85% of the 29 patients were men whose urothelial cancer was bladder-origin. Investigators checked blood 3 weeks (second dose) and 6 weeks after treatment start.

The time point denotes: pretreatment peripheral blood. Method: immunoSEQ multiplex PCR; TCRdb's copy keeps in-frame clones and lacks some. The table has tens of thousands of clones, about 85% seen once. This clone was seen just once. With 4 bases removed from V and 3 bases from J, the gap between germline ends came to 16 bases. This CDR3 is built from 16 residues. In germline, CDR1 is MGHRA, CDR2 YSYEKL. Specimen: PBMCs, collected around atezolizumab (anti-PD-L1) treatment. The V call is TRBV4-1, the J call TRBJ1-5; tentative D call: TRBD1 (5 bases). The sequence derives from a man in his 70s with urothelial cancer. DNA for the CDR3: TGCGCCAGCAGCCCTACGGCTACGGGGGACAATCAGCCCCAGCATTTT. Translated, it gives CASSPTATGDNQPQHF.